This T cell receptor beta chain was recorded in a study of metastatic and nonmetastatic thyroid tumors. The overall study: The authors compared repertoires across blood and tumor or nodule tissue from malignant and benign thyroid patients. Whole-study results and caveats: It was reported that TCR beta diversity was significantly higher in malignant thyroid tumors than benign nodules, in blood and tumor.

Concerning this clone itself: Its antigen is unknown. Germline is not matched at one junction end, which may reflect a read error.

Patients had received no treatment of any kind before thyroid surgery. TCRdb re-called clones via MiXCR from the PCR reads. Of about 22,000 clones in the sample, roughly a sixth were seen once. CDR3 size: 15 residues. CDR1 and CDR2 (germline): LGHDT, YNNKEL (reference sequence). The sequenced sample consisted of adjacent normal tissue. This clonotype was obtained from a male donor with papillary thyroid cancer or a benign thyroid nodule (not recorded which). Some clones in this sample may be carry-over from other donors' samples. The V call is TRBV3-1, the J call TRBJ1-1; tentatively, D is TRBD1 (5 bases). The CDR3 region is CACSQGSTAYTEAIF. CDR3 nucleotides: TGTGCCTGCAGCCAAGGTTCGACAGCGTACACTGAAGCTATCTTT. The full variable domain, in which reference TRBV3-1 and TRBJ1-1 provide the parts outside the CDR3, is DTAVSQTPKYLVTQMGNDKSIKCEQNLGHDTMYWYKQDSKKFLKIMFSYNNKELIINETVPNRFSPKSPDKAHLNLHINSLELGDSAVYFCACSQGSTAYTEAIFGQGTRLTVV.